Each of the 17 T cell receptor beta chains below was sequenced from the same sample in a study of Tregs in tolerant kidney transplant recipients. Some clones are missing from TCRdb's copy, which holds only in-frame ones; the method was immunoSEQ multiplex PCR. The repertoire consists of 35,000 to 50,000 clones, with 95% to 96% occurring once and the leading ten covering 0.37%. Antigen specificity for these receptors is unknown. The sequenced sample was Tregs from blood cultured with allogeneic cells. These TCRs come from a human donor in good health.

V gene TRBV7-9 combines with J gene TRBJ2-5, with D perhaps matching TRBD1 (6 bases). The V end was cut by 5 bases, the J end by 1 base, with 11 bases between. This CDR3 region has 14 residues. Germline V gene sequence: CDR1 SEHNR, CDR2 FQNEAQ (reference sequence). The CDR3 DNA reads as TGTGCCAGCAGCCGTAGGACAGTCCAAGAGACCCAGTACTTC. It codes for CASSRRTVQETQYF.

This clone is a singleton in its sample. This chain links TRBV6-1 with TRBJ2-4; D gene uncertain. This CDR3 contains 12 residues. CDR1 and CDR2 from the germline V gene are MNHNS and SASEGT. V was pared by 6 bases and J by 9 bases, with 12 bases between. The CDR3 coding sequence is TGTGCCAGCAGGTTTGACCGGAGCATTCAGTACTTC. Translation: CASRFDRSIQYF.

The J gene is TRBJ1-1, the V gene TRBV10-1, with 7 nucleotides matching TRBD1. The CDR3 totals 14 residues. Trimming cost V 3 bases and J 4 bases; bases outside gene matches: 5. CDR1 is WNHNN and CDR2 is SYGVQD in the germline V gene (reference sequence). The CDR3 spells CASSDQTGPTEAFF. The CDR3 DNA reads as TGCGCCAGCAGTGACCAGACAGGGCCCACTGAAGCTTTCTTT.

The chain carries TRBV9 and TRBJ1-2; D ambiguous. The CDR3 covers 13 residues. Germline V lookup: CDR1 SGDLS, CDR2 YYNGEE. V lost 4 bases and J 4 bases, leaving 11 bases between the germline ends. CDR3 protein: CASSPTEGYGYTF. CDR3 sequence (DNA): TGTGCCAGCAGCCCCACGGAGGGCTATGGCTACACCTTC.

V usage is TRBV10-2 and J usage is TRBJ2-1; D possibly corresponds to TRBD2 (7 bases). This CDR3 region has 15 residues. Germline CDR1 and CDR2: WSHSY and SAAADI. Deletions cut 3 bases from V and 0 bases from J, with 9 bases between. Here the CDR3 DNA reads TGCGCCAGCAGTGACGGGGGGCCCTCCTACAATGAGCAGTTCTTC. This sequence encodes CASSDGGPSYNEQFF.

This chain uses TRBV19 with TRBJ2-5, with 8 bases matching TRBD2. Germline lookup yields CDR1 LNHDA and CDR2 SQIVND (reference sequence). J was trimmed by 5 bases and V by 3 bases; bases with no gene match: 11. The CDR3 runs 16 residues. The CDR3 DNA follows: TGTGCCAGTAGTATTGTGCGGGGGGCCCCGGGGGAGACCCAGTACTTC. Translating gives CASSIVRGAPGETQYF.

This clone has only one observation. CDR3 coding DNA: TGTGCCAGCAGAGTAGATACGCAGTATTTT. Protein: CASRVDTQYF. V usage is TRBV2 and J usage is TRBJ2-3; no clear D gene. Germline values: CDR1 SNHLY, CDR2 FYNNEI. This CDR3 contains 10 residues. V dropped 6 bases and J dropped 5 bases, with 3 bases sitting between them.

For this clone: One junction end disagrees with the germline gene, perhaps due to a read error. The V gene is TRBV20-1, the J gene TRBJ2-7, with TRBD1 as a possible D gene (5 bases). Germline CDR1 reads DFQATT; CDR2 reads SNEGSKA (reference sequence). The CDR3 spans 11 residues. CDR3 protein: CSARAHERPSF. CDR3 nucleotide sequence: TGCAGTGCCAGGGCCCATGAGCGTCCCTCGTTC.

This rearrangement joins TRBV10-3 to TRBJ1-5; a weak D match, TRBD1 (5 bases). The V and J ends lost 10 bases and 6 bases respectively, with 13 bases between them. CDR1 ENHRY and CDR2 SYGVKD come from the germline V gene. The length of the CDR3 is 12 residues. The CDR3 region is CATRGGRQPQHF. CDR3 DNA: TGTGCCACCCGGGGGGGTCGTCAGCCCCAGCATTTT.

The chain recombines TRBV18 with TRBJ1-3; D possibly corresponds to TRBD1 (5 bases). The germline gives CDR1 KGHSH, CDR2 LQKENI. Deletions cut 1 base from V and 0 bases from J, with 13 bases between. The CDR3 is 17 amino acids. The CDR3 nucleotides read TGTGCCAGCTCACCACGGCAGGGCCCAAACTCTGGAAACACCATATATTTT. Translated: CASSPRQGPNSGNTIYF.

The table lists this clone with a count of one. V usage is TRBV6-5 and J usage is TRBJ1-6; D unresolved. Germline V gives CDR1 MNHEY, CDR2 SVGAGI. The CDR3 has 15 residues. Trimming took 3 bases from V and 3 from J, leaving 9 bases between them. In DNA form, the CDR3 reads TGTGCCAGCAGTTATTCTGGGTACTATAATTCACCCCTCCACTTT. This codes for CASSYSGYYNSPLHF.

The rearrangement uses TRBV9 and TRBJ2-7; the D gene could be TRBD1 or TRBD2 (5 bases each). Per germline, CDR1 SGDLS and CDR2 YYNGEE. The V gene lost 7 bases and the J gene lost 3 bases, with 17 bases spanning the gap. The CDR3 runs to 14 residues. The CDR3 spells CASLGQTRDYEQYF. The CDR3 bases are TGTGCCAGCCTGGGGCAAACTCGGGACTACGAGCAGTACTTC.

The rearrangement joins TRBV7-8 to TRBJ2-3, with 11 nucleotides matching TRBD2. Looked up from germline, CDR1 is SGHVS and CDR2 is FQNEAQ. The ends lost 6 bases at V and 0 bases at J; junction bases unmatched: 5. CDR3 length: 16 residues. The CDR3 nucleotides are TGTGCCAGCAGTCCTCTAGCGGGGGGCAGCACAGATACGCAGTATTTT. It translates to CASSPLAGGSTDTQYF.

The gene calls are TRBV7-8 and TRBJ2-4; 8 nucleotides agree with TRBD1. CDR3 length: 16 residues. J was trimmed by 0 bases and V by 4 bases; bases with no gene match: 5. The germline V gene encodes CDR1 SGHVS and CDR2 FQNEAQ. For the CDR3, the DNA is TGTGCCAGCAGCTCGACAGGGGATCTAGCCAAAAACATTCAGTACTTC. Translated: CASSSTGDLAKNIQYF.

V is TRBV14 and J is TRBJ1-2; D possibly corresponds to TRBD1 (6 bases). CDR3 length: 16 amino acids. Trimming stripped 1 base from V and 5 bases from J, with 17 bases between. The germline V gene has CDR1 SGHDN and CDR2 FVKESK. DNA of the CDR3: TGTGCCAGCAGCCAAGGGAGAGGACAGCCCATTTATGGCTACACCTTC. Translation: CASSQGRGQPIYGYTF.

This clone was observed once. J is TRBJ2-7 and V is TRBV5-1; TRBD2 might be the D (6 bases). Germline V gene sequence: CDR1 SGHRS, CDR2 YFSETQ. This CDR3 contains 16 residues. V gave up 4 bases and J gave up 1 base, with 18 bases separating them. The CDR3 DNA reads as TGCGCCAGCAGCGGTACCCATCTAGCGACGTCCTACGAGCAGTACTTC. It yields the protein CASSGTHLATSYEQYF.

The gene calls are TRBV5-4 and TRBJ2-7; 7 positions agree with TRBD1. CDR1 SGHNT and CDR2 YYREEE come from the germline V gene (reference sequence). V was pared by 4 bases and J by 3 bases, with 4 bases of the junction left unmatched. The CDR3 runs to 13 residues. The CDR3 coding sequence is TGTGCCAGCAGCCAAGGACAGGACTACGAGCAGTACTTC. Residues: CASSQGQDYEQYF.